Presented here are 2 T cell receptor beta chains from one specimen sequenced in a study of long-term antiretroviral therapy in people with HIV. Version v3.0 of the immunoSEQ assay ran at survey level. Clones were sequenced by immunoSEQ multiplex PCR, and TCRdb holds only the in-frame ones, with some missing. Of 35,000 to 40,000 clones in the sample, around 86% were seen once. The input for sequencing was unsorted PBMCs, taken 1.5 years after starting antiretroviral therapy. The receptors stem from a man aged 18 to 29 with HIV.

The chain carries TRBV6-6 and TRBJ1-1; the D is unclear. CDR3 length equals 13 residues. Germline CDR1 reads MNHNY; CDR2 reads SVGAGI (reference sequence). Deletions cut 2 bases from V and 1 base from J, with 5 bases between. CDR3: CASSYRANTEAFF. Written as DNA, the CDR3 is TGTGCCAGCAGTTACCGGGCGAACACTGAAGCTTTCTTT.

The gene calls are TRBV5-1 and TRBJ2-1; 10 positions agree with TRBD2. With 4 bases clipped from V and 9 bases from J, the junction kept 7 bases outside the gene matches. The CDR3 has 14 residues. Germline V gene sequence: CDR1 SGHRS, CDR2 YFSETQ. The CDR3 spells CASSRATSGLEQFF. The CDR3 coding sequence is TGCGCCAGCAGCCGGGCGACTAGCGGGCTTGAGCAGTTCTTC.